This T cell receptor beta chain was captured by sequencing in a study of control samples from healthy donors and cancer patients. This clone came up once. Profiling relied on immunoSEQ multiplex PCR, and the TCRdb table lists in-frame clones only, not all of them. The sample holds just under 150,000 clones; 80% to 95% are singletons and the top ten take roughly 3.2%. The V gene lost 7 bases and the J gene lost 5 bases, with 20 bases spanning the gap. The CDR3 is 14 amino acids. The germline V gene encodes CDR1 SQVTM and CDR2 ANQGSEA. The specimen sequenced was blood. The source is a man aged 25 to 40 in good health. V is TRBV29-1 and J is TRBJ1-2, with D tentatively TRBD1 (6 bases). CDR3 sequence (DNA): TGCAGCGCCGTGGATACAGGGTTAAAATATGGCTACACCTTC. Protein product: CSAVDTGLKYGYTF.